The 8 T cell receptor delta chains below come from one sample, sequenced in a study of gamma-delta chains in newborns, infants, children. TCRdb re-identified clones in the reads via CATT. The repertoire holds 15,000 or so delta-chain clones, 7.3% seen once, with around 20% in the top ten. The specimen sequenced was blood. Source of these receptors: a child who was a newborn, infant or young child, either healthy, febrile or measles-vaccinated (not recorded which).

About this clone itself: The sample contains more than one DNA sequence encoding this CDR3. The rearrangement joins TRDV2 to TRDJ3; 9 nucleotides line up with TRDD3. Germline trimming cut 0 bases from V and 0 bases from J; bases unmatched to any gene: 8. Germline V CDR1 and CDR2: GEAIGNYY, EKD. This CDR3 spans 20 amino acids. CDR3 region: CACDTGSGGYSSWDTRQMFF. CDR3 coding DNA: TGTGCCTGTGACACCGGGAGTGGGGGATATTCCTCCTGGGACACCCGACAGATGTTTTTC.

Note on this clone: A read error may explain this, as a much larger clone is one base away. Additional DNA sequences in this sample encode the identical CDR3. The genes are TRDV2 and TRDJ3; a weak D match, TRDD3 (6 bases). The CDR3 runs 16 residues. The germline V gene encodes CDR1 GEAIGNYY and CDR2 EKD. The CDR3 DNA sequence: TGTGCCTGTGACACCGTGGGGGCCTGGGACACCCGCCAGATGTTTTTC. Protein product: CACDTVGAWDTRQMFF.

Comments on this clone: Sequence at one end of the junction differs from germline and may be a read error. The genes are TRDV2 and TRDJ3; maybe TRDD3 (5 bases). Germline V lookup: CDR1 GEAIGNYY, CDR2 EKD. The CDR3 loop spans 18 amino acids. The CDR3 loop is CACDTGGYWSWDTRQVFF. The CDR3 nucleotides are TGTGCCTGTGACACCGGGGGGTACTGGTCCTGGGACACCCGACAGGTGTTTTTC.

This clone was seen a handful of times. TCRdb assigns this DNA the protein of a much larger clone, which departs from its translation at residue 8; this likely reflects a read error, and the protein shown comes from translating the DNA. The sample has other DNA sequences that encode this CDR3 too. This rearrangement joins TRDV2 to TRDJ3, with D possibly matching TRDD3 (6 bases). CDR1 is GEAIGNYY, CDR2 EKD, per germline. The length of the CDR3 is 19 residues. V was cut by 0 bases and J by 0 bases, with 14 bases left in between. Here the CDR3 reads CACDTVGGTSSWDTRQMFF. As DNA, the CDR3 is TGTGCCTGTGACACCGTGGGGGGTACGAGCTCCTGGGACACCCGACAGATGTTTTTC.

About this clone: This specimen includes other DNA sequences encoding the same CDR3. The chain joins TRDV2 to TRDJ3; TRDD3 agrees at 8 bases. V was clipped by 0 bases and J by 0 bases; unmatched bases: 3. There are 18 residues in the CDR3. Looked up from germline, CDR1 is GEAIGNYY and CDR2 is EKD. The CDR3 loop reads CACDTWGYHSWDTRQMFF. The DNA of the CDR3 is TGTGCCTGTGACACCTGGGGATACCACTCCTGGGACACCCGACAGATGTTTTTC.

V usage is TRDV2 and J usage is TRDJ2; 8 bases are shared with TRDD3. Per germline, CDR1 GEAIGNYY and CDR2 EKD. After removal of 3 bases from V and 2 bases from J, the junction contained 16 bases not matched to a gene. The CDR3 is made up of 19 amino acids. The CDR3 reads CACDPILGASGALTAQLFF. The CDR3 nucleotides read TGTGCCTGTGACCCTATACTGGGGGCCTCGGGGGCCTTGACAGCACAACTCTTCTTT.

The chain couples TRDV2 to TRDJ3, with 12 nucleotides matching TRDD3. This CDR3 is built from 19 residues. Germline V lookup: CDR1 GEAIGNYY, CDR2 EKD. After removal of 2 bases from V and 0 bases from J, the junction contained 4 bases not matched to a gene. In nucleotides, the CDR3 is TGTGCCTGTGACAACTGGGGGATACCGAGCTCCTGGGACACCCGACAGATGTTTTTC. Translated, it gives CACDNWGIPSSWDTRQMFF.

V and J are TRDV2 and TRDJ3, with 8 nucleotides matching TRDD3. J gave up 0 bases and V 0 bases, and 6 bases lay outside the gene matches. The CDR3 extends over 19 amino acids. Germline CDR1 reads GEAIGNYY; CDR2 reads EKD. The CDR3 is CACDTWGMKSSWDTRQMFF. Written as DNA, the CDR3 is TGTGCCTGTGACACCTGGGGGATGAAGAGCTCCTGGGACACCCGACAGATGTTTTTC.